This T cell receptor beta chain was captured in a study of T cell repertoires in cytomegalovirus infection. Study summary: TCR beta signatures that were public indicated CMV infection and matching HLA type.

This clonotype was seen repeatedly, ten times or more. What it binds is not known. Study conclusions and caveats: CMV-specific TCR beta clonotypes restricted by HLA-C dominated the ex vivo response.

TCRdb used MiXCR to reprocess the reads, holding one entry per CDR3 protein. The sample consists of hundreds of thousands of distinct CDR3 sequences, about 24% of them appearing once. Germline CDR1 and CDR2: SGHTA and FQGNSA. V lost 4 bases to trimming and J lost 5 bases, with 14 bases between them. This CDR3 contains 14 residues. The chain recombines TRBV7-2 with TRBJ2-5; D unresolved. The sequence derives from a human donor in good health (CMV status not recorded). Some clones in this sample may be carry-over from other donors' samples. Sequenced: CD8+ T cells from PBMCs. CDR3 DNA: TGTGCCAGCAGCTCACGATCGCCGAGTGAGACCCAGTACTTC. Translated, it gives CASSSRSPSETQYF.